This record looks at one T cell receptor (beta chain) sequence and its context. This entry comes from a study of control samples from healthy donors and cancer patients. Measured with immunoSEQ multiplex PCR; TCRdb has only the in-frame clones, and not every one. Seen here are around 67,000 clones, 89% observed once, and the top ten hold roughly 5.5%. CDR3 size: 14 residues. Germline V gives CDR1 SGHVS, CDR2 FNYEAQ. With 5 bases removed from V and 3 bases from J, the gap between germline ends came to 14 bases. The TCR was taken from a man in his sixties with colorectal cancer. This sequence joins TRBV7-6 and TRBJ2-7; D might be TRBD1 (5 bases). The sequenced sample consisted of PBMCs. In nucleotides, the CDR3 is TGTGCCAGCAGCCGCTTAGGGGCAAGCTACGAGCAGTACTTC. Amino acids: CASSRLGASYEQYF.